These 2 T cell receptor beta chains originate from one sample sequenced in a study of blood T cell repertoires in COVID-19. This table comes from immunoSEQ multiplex PCR, and its TCRdb copy is limited to in-frame clones, with some not included. The sample records over 60,000 clones, around 80% being singletons. The source material was peripheral blood. All receptors come from a human donor in a cohort sampled during active COVID-19.

The V and J genes are TRBV18 and TRBJ2-1, with D possibly matching TRBD1 (6 bases). The germline CDR1 and CDR2 sequences are KGHSH and LQKENI. The CDR3 is made up of 15 amino acids. V lost 3 bases and J 0 bases, leaving 9 bases between the germline ends. This CDR3 reads CASSPQGSSYNEQFF. The CDR3 DNA is TGTGCCAGCTCACCTCAGGGGAGCTCCTACAATGAGCAGTTCTTC.

The rearrangement joins TRBV11-1 to TRBJ1-2; perhaps TRBD1 as D (5 bases). This CDR3 has 14 amino acids. Per germline, CDR1 SGHAT and CDR2 FQDESV (reference sequence). With 4 bases removed from V and 4 bases from J, the gap between germline ends came to 13 bases. The CDR3, as DNA: TGTGCCAGCAGCTCGGCTGACGGGGGCTATGGCTACACCTTC. Translation: CASSSADGGYGYTF.